The 4 T cell receptor beta chains listed next were all sequenced from one sample in a study of blood T cell repertoires in COVID-19. Only in-frame clones appear in the TCRdb table, and some are missing; sequencing was by immunoSEQ multiplex PCR. The repertoire includes some 240,000 clones, about 81% of them detected once, and over 10% sits in the top ten. Sequences were obtained from peripheral blood. The receptors originated from a woman aged 55-69 years with active or convalescent COVID-19.

The chain recombines TRBV29-1 with TRBJ1-2; possibly TRBD1 for D (6 bases). This CDR3 has 13 residues. V was pared by 1 base and J by 4 bases, with 10 bases between. Looked up from germline, CDR1 is SQVTM and CDR2 is ANQGSEA. This CDR3 reads CSVEGGPRYGYTF. The DNA for the CDR3 is TGCAGCGTTGAAGGGGGGCCTCGCTATGGCTACACCTTC.

V usage is TRBV7-8 and J usage is TRBJ1-1; weak D call: TRBD1 (5 bases). The germline V gene has CDR1 SGHVS and CDR2 FQNEAQ. The V end lost 6 bases, the J end lost 1 base, and 9 bases lay between the germline ends. CDR3 length: 13 residues. This chain's CDR3 is CASRRGRNTEAFF. The CDR3 DNA sequence: TGTGCCAGCAGGCGGGGGAGGAACACTGAAGCTTTCTTT.

The rearrangement uses TRBV15 and TRBJ2-3; 15 positions match TRBD2. The junction had 18 bases not matched to a gene; V was cut back by 2 bases and J by 3 bases. The CDR3 runs to 22 residues. CDR1 LNHNV and CDR2 YYDKDF come from the germline V gene (reference sequence). CDR3 region: CATSRTTGTSGGINPKTDTQYF. In DNA form, the CDR3 reads TGTGCCACCAGCAGAACTACCGGGACTAGCGGGGGGATCAACCCGAAAACAGATACGCAGTATTTT.

J is TRBJ2-7 and V is TRBV5-1, with TRBD1 identical over 11 bases. The CDR3 totals 15 residues. Germline CDR1 is SGHRS and CDR2 is YFSETQ. Trimming removed 0 bases from V and 5 bases from J; junction bases left unmatched: 4. CDR3: CASSLAGGQGDEQYF. For the CDR3, the DNA is TGCGCCAGCAGCTTGGCCGGGGGACAGGGGGACGAGCAGTACTTC.